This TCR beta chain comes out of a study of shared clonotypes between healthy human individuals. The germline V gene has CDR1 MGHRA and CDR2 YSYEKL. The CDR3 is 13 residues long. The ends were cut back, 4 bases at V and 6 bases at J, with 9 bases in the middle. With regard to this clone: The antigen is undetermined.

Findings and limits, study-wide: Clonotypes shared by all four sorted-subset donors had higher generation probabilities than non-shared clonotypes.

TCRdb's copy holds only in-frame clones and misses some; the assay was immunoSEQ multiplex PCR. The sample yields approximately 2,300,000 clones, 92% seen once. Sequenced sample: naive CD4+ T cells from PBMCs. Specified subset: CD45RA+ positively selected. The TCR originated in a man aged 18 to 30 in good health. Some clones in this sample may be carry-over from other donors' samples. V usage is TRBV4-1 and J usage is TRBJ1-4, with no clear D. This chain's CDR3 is CASSLWRDEKLFF. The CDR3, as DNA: TGCGCCAGCAGCCTGTGGAGGGATGAAAAACTGTTTTTT.